These 4 T cell receptor beta chains originate from one sample sequenced in a study of blood T cells in healthy people across ages. Next came a second PCR, run for roughly 6 to 11 cycles, which used a sample-barcoded 5' primer along with a J-beta primer mix. TCRdb fed the 5' RACE reads into MiXCR, producing one record per CDR3 protein. The sample records over a million distinct CDR3 sequences, roughly 40% being singletons. Sequencing was carried out using blood. The receptors stem from a woman younger than 30 in good health.

Written as DNA, the CDR3 is TGTGCCAGCAGTGATCCAGGGGGTAATGAAAAACTGTTTTTT. Translating it yields CASSDPGGNEKLFF. The V gene is TRBV2, the J gene TRBJ1-4, with TRBD1 identical over 7 bases. This CDR3 contains 14 residues. Germline CDR1 is SNHLY and CDR2 is FYNNEI. V was pared by 3 bases and J by 4 bases, with 2 bases of the junction left unmatched.

Many counts were recorded for this clonotype. At one boundary the junction diverges from the germline segment, which might be a read error. The gene calls are TRBV5-1 and TRBJ2-2; no firm D call. Germline V gene data show CDR1 as SGHRS and CDR2 as YFSETQ. This CDR3 spans 14 amino acids. The CDR3: CASSLAGNTGELFF. CDR3 nucleotides: TGTGCCAGCAGCTTAGCAGGGAACACCGGGGAGCTGTTTTTT.

This rearrangement joins TRBV11-2 to TRBJ2-7, with D unclear. V was pared by 1 base and J by 2 bases, with 18 bases between. The germline V gene has CDR1 SGHAT and CDR2 FQNNGV. The CDR3 runs 17 residues. CDR3 residues: CASSLVRAVPLAYEQYF. Written as DNA, the CDR3 is TGTGCCAGCAGCTTAGTTAGGGCAGTACCTTTGGCCTACGAGCAGTACTTC.

This clonotype showed up just a few times. CDR3 nucleotide sequence: TGCAGTGCTAGGAGGGAGGTCACAGATACGCAGTATTTT. Amino acids: CSARREVTDTQYF. The V call is TRBV20-1, the J call TRBJ2-3; tentative D call: TRBD2 (6 bases). The CDR3 has 13 residues. Germline V gene data show CDR1 as DFQATT and CDR2 as SNEGSKA (reference sequence). Trimming stripped 3 bases from V and 2 bases from J, with 9 bases between.